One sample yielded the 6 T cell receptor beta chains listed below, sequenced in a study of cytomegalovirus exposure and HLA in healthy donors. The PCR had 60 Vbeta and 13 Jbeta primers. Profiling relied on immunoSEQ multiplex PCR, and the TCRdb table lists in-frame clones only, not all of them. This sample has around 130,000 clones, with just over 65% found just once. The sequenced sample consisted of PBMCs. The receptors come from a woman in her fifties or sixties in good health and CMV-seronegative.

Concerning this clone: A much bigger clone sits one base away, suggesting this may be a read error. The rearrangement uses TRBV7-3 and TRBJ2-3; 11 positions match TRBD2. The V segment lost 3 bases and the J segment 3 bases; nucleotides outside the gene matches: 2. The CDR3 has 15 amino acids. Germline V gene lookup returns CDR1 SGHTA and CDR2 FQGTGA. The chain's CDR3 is CASSFLAGGTDTQYF. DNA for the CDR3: TGTGCCAGCAGCTTTTTAGCGGGGGGGACAGATACGCAGTATTTT.

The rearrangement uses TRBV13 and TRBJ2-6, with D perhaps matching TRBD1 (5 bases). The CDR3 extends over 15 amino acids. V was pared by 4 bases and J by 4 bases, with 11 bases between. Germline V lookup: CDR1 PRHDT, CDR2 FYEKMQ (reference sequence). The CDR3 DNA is TGTGCCAGCAGCTCCACAGGTTCCGGGGCCAACGTCCTGACTTTC. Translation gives CASSSTGSGANVLTF.

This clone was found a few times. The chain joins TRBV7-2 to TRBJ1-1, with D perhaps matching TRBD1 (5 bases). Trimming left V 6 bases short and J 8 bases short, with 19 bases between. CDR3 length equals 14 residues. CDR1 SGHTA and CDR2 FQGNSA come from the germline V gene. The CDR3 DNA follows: TGTGCCAGCAGGCCCCCTGGCAGGGCGGTGGAAGCTTTCTTT. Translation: CASRPPGRAVEAFF.

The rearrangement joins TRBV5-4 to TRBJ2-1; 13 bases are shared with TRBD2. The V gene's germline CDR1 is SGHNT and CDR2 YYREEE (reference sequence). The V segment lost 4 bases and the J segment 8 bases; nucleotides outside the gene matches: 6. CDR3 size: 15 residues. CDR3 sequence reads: CASSPGTSGIYEQFF. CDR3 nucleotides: TGTGCCAGCAGCCCCGGGACTAGCGGGATATATGAGCAGTTCTTC. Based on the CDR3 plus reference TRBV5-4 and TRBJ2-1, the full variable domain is ETGVTQSPTHLIKTRGQQVTLRCSSQSGHNTVSWYQQALGQGPQFIFQYYREEENGRGNFPPRFSGLQFPNYSSELNVNALELDDSALYLCASSPGTSGIYEQFFGPGTRLTVL.

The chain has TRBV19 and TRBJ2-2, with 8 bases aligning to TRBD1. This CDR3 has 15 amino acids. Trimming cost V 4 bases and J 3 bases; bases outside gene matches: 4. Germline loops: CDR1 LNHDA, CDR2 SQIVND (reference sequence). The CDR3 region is CASSRTGGYTGELFF. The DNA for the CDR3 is TGTGCCAGTAGTAGAACAGGGGGGTACACCGGGGAGCTGTTTTTT.

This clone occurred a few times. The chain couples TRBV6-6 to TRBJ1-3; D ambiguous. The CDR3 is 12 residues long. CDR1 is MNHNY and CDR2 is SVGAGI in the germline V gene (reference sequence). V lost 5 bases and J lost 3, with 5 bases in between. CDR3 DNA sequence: TGTGCCAGCAGTCCCAATGGAAACACCATATATTTT. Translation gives CASSPNGNTIYF.